This T cell receptor beta chain was profiled in a study of blood T cell repertoires in COVID-19. About the study: Sites across the United States, Italy and Spain contributed samples from acute and convalescent COVID-19. PBMCs, B-cell-depleted T cells, or T cells provided the cDNA or gDNA that made up the material.

From germline, CDR1 is SGHRS and CDR2 YFSETQ. The V end lost 1 base, the J end lost 4 bases, and 11 bases lay between the germline ends. The CDR3 is 14 residues long. Per the original data handling: Scientists estimated how many nucleated cells there were by amplifying reference gene primers. Measured with immunoSEQ multiplex PCR; TCRdb has only the in-frame clones, and not every one. V and J calls and clone size follow that table, whereas D and trimming were derived from the DNA. Altogether approximately 150,000 clones are present, about 87% being singletons, with the ten largest covering less than 2%.

The sample comprised peripheral blood. This rearrangement joins TRBV5-1 to TRBJ1-1; TRBD1 might be the D (5 bases). The clonotype originates from a woman aged 45-65 years with acute or convalescent COVID-19. The CDR3 nucleotides read TGCGCCAGCAGCTTGCAGGGTCGCGGCACTGAAGCTTTCTTT. It specifies CASSLQGRGTEAFF.